This T cell receptor (beta chain) was identified during a study of memory CD4+ T cells and cytomegalovirus serostatus. Libraries were prepared by immunoSEQ multiplex PCR; TCRdb keeps only in-frame clonotypes and omits some of them. The sample shows about 56,000 clones, 82% of them seen only once. General study findings and limits: Repertoires predicted CMV serostatus with median bootstrapped AUC of around 0.95. Suggested: most of the CMV-linked TCR signature lies in CD4+ memory cells.

Germline CDR1 and CDR2: KGHSH and LQKENI. V trimming: 2 bases; J trimming: 1 base; junction bases outside the gene matches: 4. The CDR3 contains 16 residues. The sort gate was single viable CD3+CD4+CD8-CD45RO+ cells for memory CD4+ T cells. Serum IgG to CMV pp150, pp28, p38 and p52 defined serostatus. Worth noting for this clone: Its antigen remains unidentified.

The V call is TRBV18, the J call TRBJ2-2; TRBD2 aligns across 7 bases. This TCR was sampled from an adult in good health and CMV-seronegative. Sequencing was performed on memory CD4+ T cells from blood. The CDR3 protein is CASSPGLDRNTGELFF. The CDR3 DNA sequence: TGTGCCAGCTCACCAGGACTAGACCGGAACACCGGGGAGCTGTTTTTT. The whole variable domain, filled in from reference TRBV18 and TRBJ2-2, reads NAGVMQNPRHLVRRRGQEARLRCSPMKGHSHVYWYRQLPEEGLKFMVYLQKENIIDESGMPKERFSAEFPKEGPSILRIQQVVRGDSAAYFCASSPGLDRNTGELFFGEGSRLTVL.